These 24 T cell receptor beta chains share one sample of origin, sequenced in a study of cytotoxic CD8 clonotypes in ibrutinib-treated CLL. Libraries were prepared by immunoSEQ multiplex PCR; TCRdb keeps only in-frame clonotypes and omits some of them. This table holds 250,000 or so clones, roughly 70% found once. The specimen was PBMCs, collected after 24 months of ibrutinib treatment. Receptor source: a human donor with chronic lymphocytic leukemia.

The J gene is TRBJ1-2, the V gene TRBV28; 7 positions match TRBD1. Germline V gives CDR1 MDHEN, CDR2 SYDVKM. This CDR3 region has 13 residues. Trimming removed 5 bases from V and 4 bases from J; junction bases left unmatched: 4. The CDR3 here is CASSRDRAYGYTF. The CDR3 DNA sequence: TGTGCCAGCAGTCGAGACAGGGCCTATGGCTACACCTTC.

The chain couples TRBV7-2 to TRBJ2-7; the match to TRBD1 covers 9 bases. The junction had 5 bases not matched to a gene; V was cut back by 5 bases and J by 0 bases. Germline CDR1 is SGHTA and CDR2 is FQGNSA. The CDR3 contains 15 residues. Here the CDR3 DNA reads TGTGCCAGCAGCACCCTACAGGGGGCCTCCTACGAGCAGTACTTC. Amino acids: CASSTLQGASYEQYF. Variable domain in full (rest from reference TRBV7-2 and TRBJ2-7): GAGVSQSPSNKVTEKGKDVELRCDPISGHTALYWYRQSLGQGLEFLIYFQGNSAPDKSGLPSDRFSAERTGGSVSTLTIQRTQQEDSAVYLCASSTLQGASYEQYFGPGTRLTVT.

V and J are TRBV7-8 and TRBJ2-6; maybe TRBD2 (5 bases). Germline V lookup: CDR1 SGHVS, CDR2 FQNEAQ. V dropped 7 bases and J dropped 4 bases, with 14 bases sitting between them. The CDR3 length is 15 residues. CDR3 sequence reads: CASKRQVAGANVLTF. CDR3 in DNA: TGTGCCAGCAAGCGGCAGGTTGCCGGGGCCAACGTCCTGACTTTC.

The chain combines TRBV7-8 with TRBJ1-2; D remains ambiguous. The germline V gene has CDR1 SGHVS and CDR2 FQNEAQ. The CDR3 is 13 amino acids. Trimming took 1 base from V and 8 from J, leaving 11 bases between them. CDR3 bases: TGTGCCAGCAGCTTAGTTGAATTGAGAGGCTACACCTTC. It yields the protein CASSLVELRGYTF.

This clone has more than one count but fewer than ten. The J gene is TRBJ1-2, the V gene TRBV6-5, with a weak D call TRBD1 (5 bases). Trimming cost V 7 bases and J 7 bases, with 13 bases left between them. The length of the CDR3 is 12 residues. CDR1 and CDR2 from the germline V gene are MNHEY and SVGAGI. DNA for the CDR3: TGTGCCAGCACCGGGACCAGAAGTGGCTACACCTTC. It translates to CASTGTRSGYTF.

This sequence joins TRBV29-1 and TRBJ2-7; TRBD2 matches 14 bases. Trimming took 1 base from V and 0 from J; bases not matched to a gene: 2. The V gene's germline CDR1 is SQVTM and CDR2 ANQGSEA. This CDR3 spans 16 amino acids. CDR3 residues: CSVEGTSGRSSYEQYF. The DNA for the CDR3 is TGCAGCGTTGAAGGGACTAGCGGGAGGAGCTCCTACGAGCAGTACTTC.

The rearrangement joins TRBV6-5 to TRBJ2-7; D is possibly TRBD2 (6 bases). Germline CDR1 is MNHEY and CDR2 is SVGAGI. The CDR3 has 14 amino acids. V was shortened by 5 bases and J by 2 bases, with 13 bases between the two germline ends. CDR3 loop: CASSAGRNTYEQYF. Written as DNA, the CDR3 is TGTGCCAGCAGTGCGGGACGGAACACCTACGAGCAGTACTTC.

A note on this clone: Distinct nucleotide sequences in the sample also encode this CDR3. CDR3 protein: CASSFSGTNEQFF. In nucleotides, the CDR3 is TGTGCCAGCAGCTTCTCGGGAACCAATGAGCAGTTCTTC. V gene TRBV7-9 combines with J gene TRBJ2-1; a possible D gene is TRBD2 (5 bases). Trimming shortened V by 3 bases and J by 6 bases, and 9 bases separated the two germline ends. The germline V gene encodes CDR1 SEHNR and CDR2 FQNEAQ (reference sequence). The length of the CDR3 is 13 residues. The full variable domain, with the rest looked up from reference TRBV7-9 and TRBJ2-1, is DTGVSQNPRHKITKRGQNVTFRCDPISEHNRLYWYRQTLGQGPEFLTYFQNEAQLEKSRLLSDRFSAERPKGSFSTLEIQRTEQGDSAMYLCASSFSGTNEQFFGPGTRLTVL.

This chain links TRBV29-1 with TRBJ1-1, with 8 bases lining up with TRBD1. Germline values: CDR1 SQVTM, CDR2 ANQGSEA. The CDR3 covers 13 residues. With 7 bases clipped from V and 2 bases from J, the junction kept 6 bases outside the gene matches. This chain's CDR3 is CSGTDRGNTEAFF. Here the CDR3 DNA reads TGCAGCGGCACCGACAGGGGAAACACTGAAGCTTTCTTT.

This clone was observed a few times. V usage is TRBV27 and J usage is TRBJ2-7, with D perhaps TRBD1 (5 bases). This CDR3 is 15 amino acids long. The germline gives CDR1 MNHEY, CDR2 SMNVEV (reference sequence). Deletions cut 2 bases from V and 0 bases from J, with 11 bases between. The CDR3 sequence is CASSLGAQSSYEQYF. The DNA for the CDR3 is TGTGCCAGCAGTTTAGGGGCGCAGAGCTCCTACGAGCAGTACTTC.

This clone was seen a few times. The chain combines TRBV6-5 with TRBJ1-2; D may be TRBD1 (6 bases). CDR3 length equals 14 residues. CDR1 and CDR2 from the germline V gene are MNHEY and SVGAGI. Deletions cut 7 bases from V and 6 bases from J, with 18 bases between. The CDR3 loop is CASTRVWGADGYTF. In DNA form, the CDR3 reads TGTGCCAGCACCCGGGTGTGGGGGGCCGATGGCTACACCTTC.

The chain joins TRBV7-2 to TRBJ1-2; no firm D call. Germline CDR1 reads SGHTA; CDR2 reads FQGNSA. Deletions cut 5 bases from V and 0 bases from J, with 10 bases between. The CDR3 has 14 residues. The CDR3 coding sequence is TGTGCCAGCAGCCCAACAGTGACTAACTATGGCTACACCTTC. This codes for CASSPTVTNYGYTF.

The rearrangement links TRBV29-1 to TRBJ2-2, with TRBD1 matching over 7 bases. Germline CDR1 is SQVTM and CDR2 is ANQGSEA. The CDR3 covers 12 residues. After removal of 7 bases from V and 6 bases from J, the junction contained 5 bases not matched to a gene. The CDR3 nucleotides read TGCAGCGCCTGGACAGGTGCCGGGGAGCTGTTTTTT. Amino acids: CSAWTGAGELFF.

This chain joins TRBV6-5 and TRBJ1-2, with D tentatively TRBD1 (6 bases). CDR3 size: 15 residues. Germline assignment: CDR1 MNHEY and CDR2 SVGAGI. The germline V and J ends were trimmed by 1 base and 6 bases, with 15 bases remaining between them. CDR3 loop: CASSYLRIRGDGYTF. CDR3 bases: TGTGCCAGCAGTTACTTACGTATCAGGGGAGATGGCTACACCTTC.

The chain combines TRBV6-5 with TRBJ2-1; D uncertain. The CDR3 extends over 15 amino acids. Trimming cost V 8 bases and J 10 bases, with 24 bases left between them. Germline V lookup: CDR1 MNHEY, CDR2 SVGAGI. The CDR3 reads CASAPVEWSPEEQFF. The CDR3 coding sequence is TGTGCCAGCGCCCCCGTGGAGTGGTCCCCCGAGGAGCAGTTCTTC.

This chain uses TRBV30 with TRBJ1-4; D may be TRBD1 (5 bases). V was trimmed by 7 bases and J by 7 bases, leaving 16 bases between them. Germline V CDR1 and CDR2: GTSNPN, SVGIG (reference sequence). The CDR3 spans 13 residues. This chain's CDR3 is CASRQNFLEKLFF. CDR3 nucleotides: TGTGCCTCAAGACAGAACTTTCTTGAAAAACTGTTTTTT.

The genes are TRBV10-1 and TRBJ2-3, with TRBD2 identical over 7 bases. The V and J ends lost 6 bases and 5 bases, in that order; junction bases with no gene match: 5. The CDR3 is 13 residues long. Germline values: CDR1 WNHNN, CDR2 SYGVQD (reference sequence). The CDR3 region is CASSALAGDTQYF. CDR3 in DNA: TGCGCCAGCAGCGCGTTAGCGGGAGATACGCAGTATTTT.

This rearrangement joins TRBV15 to TRBJ1-5, with unresolved D. CDR1 is LNHNV, CDR2 YYDKDF, per germline (reference sequence). V lost 0 bases and J 1 base, leaving 13 bases between the germline ends. The length of the CDR3 is 17 residues. This chain's CDR3 is CATSRDLLGLSNQPQHF. The CDR3 nucleotides read TGTGCCACCAGCAGAGATCTATTGGGGTTGAGCAATCAGCCCCAGCATTTT.

This chain uses TRBV19 with TRBJ1-2, with D unclear. The V gene lost 2 bases and the J gene lost 1 base, with 11 bases spanning the gap. Germline CDR1 LNHDA, CDR2 SQIVND (reference sequence). The CDR3 is 15 amino acids. Written as DNA, the CDR3 is TGTGCCAGTAGTATATGGCCGACTTATAACTATGGCTACACCTTC. It translates to CASSIWPTYNYGYTF.

V usage is TRBV28 and J usage is TRBJ2-7; 8 positions agree with TRBD2. The germline V gene encodes CDR1 MDHEN and CDR2 SYDVKM. This CDR3 is built from 15 residues. V lost 6 bases, J lost 2 bases, and 9 bases stayed unmatched. CDR3 in amino acids: CASSKTSGGAYEQYF. In DNA form, the CDR3 reads TGTGCCAGCAGCAAAACTAGCGGAGGGGCCTACGAGCAGTACTTC. Variable domain in full (rest from reference TRBV28 and TRBJ2-7): DVKVTQSSRYLVKRTGEKVFLECVQDMDHENMFWYRQDPGLGLRLIYFSYDVKMKEKGDIPEGYSVSREKKERFSLILESASTNQTSMYLCASSKTSGGAYEQYFGPGTRLTVT.

This chain connects TRBV4-3 to TRBJ2-7, with unresolved D. Trimming pared 0 bases from V and 2 bases from J, leaving 11 bases between. This CDR3 has 15 residues. Germline V gives CDR1 LGHNA, CDR2 YSLEER. The CDR3 DNA reads TGCGCCAGCAGCCAAGAAAGGGATTTACCCTACGAGCAGTACTTC. It encodes CASSQERDLPYEQYF.

This clone occurred a few times. The chain is built from TRBV4-1 and TRBJ1-2; 7 bases are shared with TRBD1. Germline V gene data show CDR1 as MGHRA and CDR2 as YSYEKL. J lost 4 bases, V lost 0 bases, and 2 bases had no gene match. This CDR3 contains 14 residues. CDR3 in amino acids: CASSQEQGFYGYTF. The CDR3 coding sequence is TGCGCCAGCAGCCAAGAACAGGGGTTCTATGGCTACACCTTC.

This clone turned up a few times. The chain combines TRBV30 with TRBJ2-3; D remains ambiguous. CDR1 is GTSNPN, CDR2 SVGIG, per germline (reference sequence). The CDR3 length is 11 residues. In nucleotides, the CDR3 is TGTGCGGAGCATAAGGGAGATACGCAGTATTTT. Encoded protein: CAEHKGDTQYF.

The chain recombines TRBV7-3 with TRBJ1-1; 7 bases fit TRBD1. There are 13 residues in the CDR3. J was trimmed by 10 bases and V by 5 bases; bases with no gene match: 10. Germline loops: CDR1 SGHTA, CDR2 FQGTGA. The DNA for the CDR3 is TGTGCCAGCAGCGATCGACAGGGAATAGTAGCTTTCTTT. Encoded protein: CASSDRQGIVAFF.